This TCR beta chain was captured in a study of OX40 agonist ivuxolimab in advanced cancers. Across the study: Aged roughly 23 to 79 with a mean of about 60 years, they were under 85% male. Three patients had partial responses: one hepatocellular carcinoma, two cutaneous melanoma.

The table came from immunoSEQ multiplex PCR; TCRdb's copy has only in-frame clones and leaves some out. Altogether over 95,000 clones are present, 70% to 90% being singletons, with the ten largest covering roughly 0.84%. General study results and limits: In the 0.1 to 3.0 mg/kg range, CD4+ and CD8+ blood T cells had expanded clonally by week 6. In general, CD8+ T cells held more expanded clones than CD4+ did, on average.

For this clone: As yet, its antigen is unknown.

This material consisted of CD4+ or CD8+ T cells sorted from blood, taken in a trial of the OX40 agonist ivuxolimab. The receptor comes from an adult with an advanced solid tumor such as melanoma, head and neck, liver or kidney cancer.

CDR3 in amino acids: CASSLAGAGANYGYTF. As DNA, the CDR3 is TGTGCCAGCAGCTTGGCCGGGGCAGGGGCTAACTATGGCTACACCTTC. This sequence joins TRBV5-6 and TRBJ1-2, with a tentative D call TRBD1 (6 bases). Germline CDR1 SGHDT, CDR2 YYEEEE. The length of the CDR3 is 16 residues. V was trimmed by 0 bases and J by 0 bases, leaving 12 bases between them. Full variable domain (remainder filled in from reference TRBV5-6 and TRBJ1-2): DAGVTQSPTHLIKTRGQQVTLRCSPKSGHDTVSWYQQALGQGPQFIFQYYEEEERQRGNFPDRFSGHQFPNYSSELNVNALLLGDSALYLCASSLAGAGANYGYTFGSGTRLTVV.